These 18 T cell receptor beta chains were sequenced from one sample in a study of T cells after yellow fever vaccination. TCRdb re-analysed the 5' RACE reads in MiXCR, keeping a single row per CDR3 protein. The sample has just under 600,000 distinct CDR3 sequences; roughly 13% are singletons. This sample comprised PBMCs, obtained on the day of the yellow fever booster vaccination. All receptors come from a man aged 30 to 39 who received the YFV17D yellow fever vaccine.

This chain joins TRBV10-3 and TRBJ1-2, with D uncertain. Germline assignment: CDR1 ENHRY and CDR2 SYGVKD. The CDR3 consists of 14 residues. Trimming left V 0 bases short and J 6 bases short, with 11 bases between. The CDR3 sequence: CAISESGSTDGYTF. In nucleotides, the CDR3 is TGTGCCATCAGTGAGTCGGGTAGTACGGATGGCTACACCTTC.

This clonotype appeared a few times. V is TRBV18 and J is TRBJ2-7; D gene ambiguous. The CDR3 runs 12 residues. Per the germline V gene, CDR1 is KGHSH and CDR2 is LQKENI. V lost 3 bases to trimming and J lost 4 bases, with 7 bases between them. The CDR3, as DNA: TGTGCCAGCTCACCGGACCCATACGAGCAGTACTTC. Its translation is CASSPDPYEQYF.

This clonotype was counted a few times. The rearrangement links TRBV14 to TRBJ2-5; TRBD2 aligns across 8 bases. The V and J ends lost 10 bases and 5 bases, in that order; junction bases with no gene match: 12. This CDR3 is built from 14 residues. Germline V gene sequence: CDR1 SGHDN, CDR2 FVKESK. CDR3 residues: CATRGAGVDETQYF. Written as DNA, the CDR3 is TGTGCCACCAGGGGAGCGGGAGTAGATGAGACCCAGTACTTC.

The chain recombines TRBV18 with TRBJ2-7, with a tentative D call TRBD1 (6 bases). The V and J ends lost 3 bases and 3 bases respectively, with 15 bases between them. The CDR3 runs to 15 residues. The V gene's germline CDR1 is KGHSH and CDR2 LQKENI. DNA for the CDR3: TGTGCCAGCTCACCGGGGGCAGGGAAGATCTACGAGCAGTACTTC. Translating it yields CASSPGAGKIYEQYF.

V and J are TRBV5-1 and TRBJ2-1; 8 bases align to TRBD2. This CDR3 has 17 amino acids. V lost 0 bases, J lost 5 bases, and 10 bases stayed unmatched. Germline loops: CDR1 SGHRS, CDR2 YFSETQ. DNA for the CDR3: TGCGCCAGCAGCTTGGAATTAGCGGGAAACCTAAACAATGAGCAGTTCTTC. Translation: CASSLELAGNLNNEQFF.

The DNA for the CDR3 is TGTGCCAGCAGTTACGGGGGAGGGGGCCCCTACAATGAGCAGTTCTTC. Translated: CASSYGGGGPYNEQFF. The chain carries TRBV6-5 and TRBJ2-1; D possibly matches TRBD1 or TRBD2 (7 bases each). CDR1 is MNHEY and CDR2 is SVGAGI in the germline V gene. Trimming removed 2 bases from V and 2 bases from J, with 13 bases in between. The CDR3 covers 16 residues.

The chain recombines TRBV6-2 or TRBV6-3 with TRBJ2-5, with D possibly being TRBD1 or TRBD2 (5 bases each). The V end lost 6 bases, the J end lost 5 bases, and 22 bases lay between the germline ends. This CDR3 comprises 16 residues. Germline V gene data show CDR1 as MNHEY and CDR2 as SVGEGT. The CDR3 DNA reads TGTGCCAGCAGCCCCCTTCCGGTTGGGGGTGAGGAGACCCAGTACTTC. Translation gives CASSPLPVGGEETQYF.

This clonotype appeared a few times. The rearrangement links TRBV20-1 to TRBJ2-2, with a weak D call TRBD1 (6 bases). The CDR3 runs to 16 residues. CDR1 DFQATT and CDR2 SNEGSKA come from the germline V gene (reference sequence). V lost 3 bases to trimming and J lost 0 bases, with 14 bases between them. CDR3 DNA sequence: TGCAGTGCTAGCTCTCCGTGGGGGCCGAACACCGGGGAGCTGTTTTTT. This gives the protein CSASSPWGPNTGELFF.

The V and J genes are TRBV6-2 or TRBV6-3 and TRBJ2-7; D uncertain. Germline V CDR1 and CDR2: MNHEY, SVGEGT. Trimming removed 6 bases at V and 6 bases at J, with 24 bases between. The CDR3 sequence is 16 residues long. Here the CDR3 reads CASRTHPPPLRREQYF. In DNA form, the CDR3 reads TGTGCCAGCAGAACCCACCCACCACCTCTGCGACGCGAGCAGTACTTC.

About this clonotype: The germline gene is not matched at one end of the junction; a read error may be the cause. V usage is TRBV6-5 and J usage is TRBJ2-2; D may be TRBD2 (7 bases). CDR1 is MNHEY, CDR2 SVGAGI, per germline. The CDR3 loop spans 14 amino acids. This CDR3 is CAISYKGGAGELFF. The CDR3 region has the DNA TGTGCCATCAGTTACAAAGGGGGGGCCGGGGAGCTGTTTTTT.

A few counts support this clonotype. The V and J genes are TRBV9 and TRBJ2-3, with 9 bases aligning to TRBD2. There are 16 residues in the CDR3. With V trimmed by 3 bases and J by 4 bases, 9 bases remained unmatched. Germline CDR1 reads SGDLS; CDR2 reads YYNGEE. The CDR3 protein is CASSDTGTSSSDTQYF. The CDR3 nucleotides are TGTGCCAGCAGCGACACCGGGACTAGCTCCTCAGATACGCAGTATTTT.

V usage is TRBV7-9 and J usage is TRBJ2-7, with D perhaps TRBD2 (6 bases). The germline V and J ends were trimmed by 5 bases and 3 bases, with 11 bases remaining between them. The CDR3 covers 13 residues. Germline lookup yields CDR1 SEHNR and CDR2 FQNEAQ (reference sequence). Here the CDR3 reads CASSPRLDYEQYF. CDR3 coding DNA: TGTGCCAGCAGCCCCCGACTAGACTACGAGCAGTACTTC.

This clonotype was seen at least ten times. The chain employs TRBV12-3 or TRBV12-4 and TRBJ2-7; a weak D match, TRBD2 (6 bases). CDR3 size: 15 residues. V lost 3 bases and J lost 2, with 14 bases in between. The CDR3 protein is CASSFQGGTTYEQYF. The CDR3 nucleotides are TGTGCCAGCAGTTTCCAGGGAGGAACGACCTACGAGCAGTACTTC.

The chain links TRBV29-1 to TRBJ2-2; D not resolved. V was clipped by 4 bases and J by 7 bases, with 7 bases between them. CDR3 size: 11 residues. Germline-derived CDR1 and CDR2 are SQVTM and ANQGSEA. CDR3 sequence: CSVVVVGELFF. CDR3 in DNA: TGCAGCGTTGTGGTCGTCGGGGAGCTGTTTTTT.

Only a few counts were recorded for this clonotype. The genes are TRBV29-1 and TRBJ2-5, with 8 nucleotides matching TRBD1. Germline trimming cut 5 bases from V and 4 bases from J; bases unmatched to any gene: 3. The V gene's germline CDR1 is SQVTM and CDR2 ANQGSEA. This CDR3 is 12 amino acids long. The DNA for the CDR3 is TGCAGCGTTCGACAGGGGACAGAGACCCAGTACTTC. Amino acids: CSVRQGTETQYF.

A few counts support this clonotype. The genes are TRBV14 and TRBJ1-3, with D unresolved. Germline CDR1 SGHDN, CDR2 FVKESK. The V end was cut by 2 bases, the J end by 4 bases, with 3 bases between. The CDR3 consists of 12 residues. CDR3 in DNA: TGTGCCAGCAGCCAATCCGGAAACACCATATATTTT. It is translated as CASSQSGNTIYF.

This clonotype was detected a few times. The rearrangement joins TRBV28 to TRBJ2-7; 12 positions agree with TRBD1. Germline V gives CDR1 MDHEN, CDR2 SYDVKM. This CDR3 is built from 15 residues. J was trimmed by 6 bases and V by 5 bases; bases with no gene match: 8. In DNA form, the CDR3 reads TGTGCCAGCAGTCCACAGGGACAGGGGGCTTTCGAGCAGTACTTC. Protein sequence: CASSPQGQGAFEQYF.

CDR3 DNA sequence: TGCAGTGCTTACCAGGACGGGGATGAGCAGTTCTTC. Translation: CSAYQDGDEQFF. The rearrangement links TRBV20-1 to TRBJ2-1, with a tentative D call TRBD2 (5 bases). This CDR3 has 12 residues. V dropped 5 bases and J dropped 8 bases, with 13 bases sitting between them. Germline V gene lookup returns CDR1 DFQATT and CDR2 SNEGSKA (reference sequence).